What follows are 5 T cell receptor beta chains derived from one specimen sequenced in a study of blood T cells in healthy people across ages. A J-beta primer mix and a sample-barcoded 5' primer were used in a second PCR of about 7 to 12 cycles. TCRdb redid the calling of the 5' RACE reads with MiXCR, one entry per CDR3 protein. Of around 1,500,000 distinct CDR3 sequences listed, roughly 40% are singletons. Sample: blood. These receptors were taken from a woman younger than 35 in good health.

This clonotype showed up just once. CDR3 region: CSAPGSRAYEQYF. Here the CDR3 DNA reads TGCAGTGCTCCCGGGTCCCGAGCCTACGAGCAGTACTTC. The chain is built from TRBV20-1 and TRBJ2-7, with unresolved D. V lost 5 bases and J 2 bases, leaving 13 bases between the germline ends. The CDR3 is 13 amino acids. Germline CDR1 and CDR2: DFQATT and SNEGSKA (reference sequence).

This rearrangement joins TRBV11-3 to TRBJ1-2; a possible D gene is TRBD1 (5 bases). Trimming cost V 6 bases and J 4 bases, with 15 bases left between them. This CDR3 has 14 amino acids. The V gene's germline CDR1 is SGHNT and CDR2 YENEEA. The CDR3 DNA is TGTGCCAGCAGGCACCCAGGGAGTCCCTATGGCTACACCTTC. Translating it yields CASRHPGSPYGYTF.

CDR3 DNA: TGCAGTGCTAGAGCTAACGGGGGGGTCGGGCCCTACGAGCAGTACTTC. Translation gives CSARANGGVGPYEQYF. The chain links TRBV20-1 to TRBJ2-7, with 8 bases lining up with TRBD2. There are 16 residues in the CDR3. Germline CDR1 reads DFQATT; CDR2 reads SNEGSKA (reference sequence). V lost 1 base and J lost 2; bases outside the gene matches: 10.

This clonotype was seen only a few times. This chain uses TRBV29-1 with TRBJ1-1; tentatively, D is TRBD1 (5 bases). Looked up from germline, CDR1 is SQVTM and CDR2 is ANQGSEA. Trimming pared 7 bases from V and 0 bases from J, leaving 6 bases between. The CDR3 runs to 11 residues. The CDR3 DNA sequence: TGCAGCGGACAGTTGAACACTGAAGCTTTCTTT. Residues: CSGQLNTEAFF. The variable domain in full, completed from reference TRBV29-1 and TRBJ1-1, reads SAVISQKPSRDICQRGTSLTIQCQVDSQVTMMFWYRQQPGQSLTLIATANQGSEATYESGFVIDKFPISRPNLTFSTLTVSNMSPEDSSIYLCSGQLNTEAFFGQGTRLTVV.

V usage is TRBV5-6 and J usage is TRBJ2-1; 13 bases agree with TRBD2. The CDR3 has 14 residues. From germline, CDR1 is SGHDT and CDR2 YYEEEE. V shed 3 bases and J 14 bases; nucleotides not matched to a gene: 8. DNA for the CDR3: TGTGCCAGCAGCTCATGGACTAGCGGGGGTGTAGAGTTCTTC. This translates into CASSSWTSGGVEFF.